These 5 T cell receptor beta chains came from one sample sequenced in a study of human T cells and chemical hapten exposure. Time point in this sample: pre-sensitization, week 0. Treatment described: therapeutic diphenylcyclopropenone sensitization with weekly scalp DPC. TCRdb analysed the RACE reads with MiXCR anew, one entry per CDR3 protein. The data hold some 330,000 distinct CDR3 sequences, with around 5% observed a single time. Sequencing used whole blood, obtained in connection with sensitization to the hapten diphenylcyclopropenone (DPC). These receptors all come from a woman aged 18 to 35 with alopecia areata. Some clones in this sample may be carry-over from other donors' samples.

J is TRBJ1-2 and V is TRBV12-3 or TRBV12-4; 8 nucleotides match TRBD1. This CDR3 region has 18 residues. J gave up 4 bases and V 6 bases, and 19 bases lay outside the gene matches. The CDR3 DNA is TGTGCCAGCAGATTTTCCCTCTTCGACGGACAGGGAACCTATGGCTACACCTTC. Encoded protein: CASRFSLFDGQGTYGYTF.

Concerning this clonotype: A much larger clonotype is one base distant, so this may be a read error. The chain uses TRBV29-1 and TRBJ2-1; maybe TRBD1 (7 bases). This CDR3 has 13 amino acids. Germline CDR1 is SQVTM and CDR2 is ANQGSEA. CDR3: CSVTGFRRGEQLF. CDR3 nucleotide sequence: TGCAGCGTGACAGGGTTTAGGAGGGGTGAGCAGTTATTC.

This clonotype was detected many times. The chain is built from TRBV29-1 and TRBJ2-7; D possibly corresponds to TRBD2 (5 bases). Germline CDR1 and CDR2: SQVTM and ANQGSEA. The V gene lost 3 bases and the J gene lost 2 bases, with 14 bases spanning the gap. The CDR3 runs 14 residues. The CDR3 here is CSVDSGVGTYEQYF. The CDR3 DNA reads TGCAGCGTTGATTCCGGGGTTGGAACCTACGAGCAGTACTTC.

The chain recombines TRBV7-9 with TRBJ1-4; D remains ambiguous. Germline CDR1 is SEHNR and CDR2 is FQNEAQ (reference sequence). The CDR3 loop spans 15 amino acids. Trimming pared 3 bases from V and 8 bases from J, leaving 16 bases between. The CDR3, as DNA: TGTGCCAGCAGCTTGGAGATAGGCGGCCGGGAAAAACTGTTTTTT. Translation: CASSLEIGGREKLFF.

This clonotype has a count of ten or more. The chain couples TRBV2 to TRBJ1-2; 7 bases fit TRBD1. Looked up from germline, CDR1 is SNHLY and CDR2 is FYNNEI. This CDR3 contains 14 residues. V gave up 6 bases and J gave up 3 bases; unmatched junction bases: 7. Here the CDR3 reads CASSFGQADYGYTF. The DNA for the CDR3 is TGTGCCAGCAGCTTCGGACAGGCCGACTATGGCTACACCTTC.